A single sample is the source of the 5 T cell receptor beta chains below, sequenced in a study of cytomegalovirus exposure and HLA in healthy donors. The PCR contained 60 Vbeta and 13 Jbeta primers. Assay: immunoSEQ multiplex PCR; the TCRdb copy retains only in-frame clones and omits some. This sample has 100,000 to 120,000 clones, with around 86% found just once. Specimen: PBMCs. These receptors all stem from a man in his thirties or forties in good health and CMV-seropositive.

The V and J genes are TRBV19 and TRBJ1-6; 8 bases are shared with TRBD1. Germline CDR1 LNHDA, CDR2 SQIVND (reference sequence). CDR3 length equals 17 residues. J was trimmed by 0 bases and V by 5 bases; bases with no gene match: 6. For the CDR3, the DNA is TGTGCCAGTAGTCCGGACAGGGCGAGCTCCTATAATTCACCCCTCCACTTT. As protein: CASSPDRASSYNSPLHF.

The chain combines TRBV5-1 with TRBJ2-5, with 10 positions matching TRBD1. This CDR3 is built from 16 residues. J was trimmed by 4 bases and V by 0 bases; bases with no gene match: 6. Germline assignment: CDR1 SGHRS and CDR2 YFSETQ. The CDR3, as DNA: TGCGCCAGCAGCTTGGGTTCGGGGACAGGGGTAGAGACCCAGTACTTC. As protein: CASSLGSGTGVETQYF.

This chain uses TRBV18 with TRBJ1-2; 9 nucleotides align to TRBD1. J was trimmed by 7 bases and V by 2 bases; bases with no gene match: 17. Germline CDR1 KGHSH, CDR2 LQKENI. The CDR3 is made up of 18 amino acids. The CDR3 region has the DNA TGTGCCAGCTCACCAAGGCGGGACAGGGAAAATTATGCGGTTGGCTACACCTTC. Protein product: CASSPRRDRENYAVGYTF.

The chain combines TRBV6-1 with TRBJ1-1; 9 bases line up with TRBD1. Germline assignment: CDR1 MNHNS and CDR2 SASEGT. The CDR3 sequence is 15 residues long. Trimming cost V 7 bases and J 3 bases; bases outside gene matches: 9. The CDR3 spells CASIPGQGTDTEAFF. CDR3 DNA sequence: TGTGCCAGCATCCCGGGACAGGGAACTGACACTGAAGCTTTCTTT.

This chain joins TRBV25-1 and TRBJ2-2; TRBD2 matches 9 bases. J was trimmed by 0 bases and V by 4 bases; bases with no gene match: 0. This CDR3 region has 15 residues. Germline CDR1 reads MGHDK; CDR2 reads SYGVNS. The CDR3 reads CASSGTSANTGELFF. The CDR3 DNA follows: TGTGCCAGCAGTGGGACTAGCGCGAACACCGGGGAGCTGTTTTTT.